One and the same sample provided the 17 T cell receptor beta chains below, sequenced in a study of PD-1 blockade in classical Hodgkin lymphoma (dated by TCRdb to the early 2020s). The library relied on the immunoSEQ multiplex PCR assay. Held by TCRdb, this immuneACCESS table contains in-frame sequences only and omits some clones. Under half of the omission traces to an unresolved V gene where checked; the cause of the rest is unknown. This sample comprises 90,000 to 120,000 clones, 80% to 90% of them detected only once. The top ten clones comprise roughly 21% of the sample. Reading the label with the study, this specimen's time point is: cycle 2 day 1 (C2D1) of nivolumab. All trial patients had relapsed after autologous stem cell transplantation, with cohorts A, B and C differing in prior brentuximab vedotin exposure. This specimen consisted of peripheral blood mononuclear cells (PBMCs), obtained before the second cycle of nivolumab. The source of these receptors is a human donor with classical Hodgkin lymphoma.

In this sample, this clone turned up a few times. The chain joins TRBV27 to TRBJ2-5, with 11 bases fitting TRBD2. This CDR3 is built from 16 residues. V shed 5 bases and J 4 bases; nucleotides not matched to a gene: 9. The germline V gene encodes CDR1 MNHEY and CDR2 SMNVEV (reference sequence). The CDR3 sequence is CASSPRALAGVETQYF. DNA of the CDR3: TGTGCCAGCAGTCCACGTGCACTAGCGGGAGTAGAGACCCAGTACTTC.

This clone was observed once. CDR3 sequence: CASRGVSNYGYTF. CDR3 nucleotides: TGTGCCAGCAGGGGGGTCTCCAACTATGGCTACACCTTC. J is TRBJ1-2 and V is TRBV6-4; a weak D match, TRBD1 (5 bases). CDR3 size: 13 residues. From germline, CDR1 is MRHNA and CDR2 SNTAGT. Trimming shortened V by 6 bases and J by 2 bases, and 10 bases separated the two germline ends.

The rearrangement uses TRBV10-1 and TRBJ2-3; no definite D call. The germline V gene encodes CDR1 WNHNN and CDR2 SYGVQD (reference sequence). The length of the CDR3 is 13 residues. The germline V and J ends were trimmed by 2 bases and 3 bases, with 6 bases remaining between them. CDR3 region: CASSETVTDTQYF. CDR3 nucleotide sequence: TGCGCCAGCAGTGAGACGGTAACAGATACGCAGTATTTT.

The rearrangement uses TRBV27 and TRBJ2-6; the D is unclear. This CDR3 has 16 residues. V was cut by 5 bases and J by 0 bases, with 11 bases left in between. Germline-derived CDR1 and CDR2 are MNHEY and SMNVEV (reference sequence). This CDR3 is CASSRRTGSGANVLTF. The CDR3 DNA reads as TGTGCCAGCAGTCGAAGGACGGGCTCTGGGGCCAACGTCCTGACTTTC.

The rearrangement uses TRBV29-1 and TRBJ1-2, with TRBD1 as a possible D gene (5 bases). Germline V gene sequence: CDR1 SQVTM, CDR2 ANQGSEA. CDR3 length equals 13 residues. V was cut by 2 bases and J by 6 bases, with 13 bases left in between. The CDR3 coding sequence is TGCAGCGTTGAATCCTGGACCAGGGATGGCTACACCTTC. Its translation: CSVESWTRDGYTF.

This rearrangement joins TRBV7-2 to TRBJ1-1; D not certain. Trimming took 2 bases from V and 1 from J, leaving 8 bases between them. The CDR3 has 14 amino acids. Germline V gives CDR1 SGHTA, CDR2 FQGNSA. The CDR3, as DNA: TGTGCCAGCAGCTTACAAAACTCGAACACTGAAGCTTTCTTT. It codes for CASSLQNSNTEAFF.

The CDR3 DNA sequence: TGTGCCAGCAGCTTCAGGGCGACTAATGAAAAACTGTTTTTT. This codes for CASSFRATNEKLFF. The rearrangement links TRBV5-5 to TRBJ1-4; D is perhaps TRBD1 (5 bases). The CDR3 runs 14 residues. V shed 2 bases and J shed 2 bases, with 7 bases lying between them. CDR1 is SGHKS, CDR2 YYEKEE, per germline (reference sequence).

This chain joins TRBV7-6 and TRBJ2-7; D uncertain. V was cut by 1 base and J by 1 base, with 8 bases left in between. Germline lookup yields CDR1 SGHVS and CDR2 FNYEAQ. This CDR3 contains 14 residues. The CDR3 here is CASSLEGSSYEQYF. CDR3 DNA: TGTGCCAGCAGCTTAGAAGGCAGTTCCTACGAGCAGTACTTC.

This chain uses TRBV27 with TRBJ2-7, with 11 positions matching TRBD2. From germline, CDR1 is MNHEY and CDR2 SMNVEV (reference sequence). This CDR3 is built from 14 residues. Germline trimming cut 5 bases from V and 6 bases from J; bases unmatched to any gene: 6. The CDR3 DNA follows: TGTGCCAGCAGTCCACTAGCGGGAGAAGGCGAGCAGTACTTC. Translated, it gives CASSPLAGEGEQYF.

CDR3 sequence: CASSSGTASSGNTIYF. In DNA, the CDR3 is TGTGCCAGCAGTTCCGGGACTGCGAGCTCTGGAAACACCATATATTTT. The chain recombines TRBV6-5 with TRBJ1-3; perhaps TRBD1 as D (5 bases). The CDR3 runs 16 residues. Trimming shortened V by 4 bases and J by 0 bases, and 13 bases separated the two germline ends. Germline V gives CDR1 MNHEY, CDR2 SVGAGI.

This clone was observed a single time. The V and J genes are TRBV4-1 and TRBJ2-1, with TRBD2 identical over 12 bases. Germline V gives CDR1 MGHRA, CDR2 YSYEKL. The CDR3 covers 20 residues. V lost 0 bases to trimming and J lost 1 base; unmatched junction nucleotides: 10. The CDR3 DNA follows: TGCGCCAGCAGCCAAGATAGGTGGACTAGCGGGATAGTATCCTACAATGAGCAGTTCTTC. Its translation is CASSQDRWTSGIVSYNEQFF.

V gene TRBV6-5 combines with J gene TRBJ1-1, with no clear D. Trimming shortened V by 5 bases and J by 3 bases, and 13 bases separated the two germline ends. CDR1 is MNHEY and CDR2 is SVGAGI in the germline V gene. This CDR3 comprises 14 residues. The CDR3 protein is CASSQTLPYTEAFF. In nucleotides, the CDR3 is TGTGCCAGCAGTCAGACGTTACCTTACACTGAAGCTTTCTTT.

This chain connects TRBV12-1 to TRBJ2-3; the tabulated D call, TRBD1, remains unverified against the DNA. TRBV12-1 is a recognized pseudogene. The length of the CDR3 is 18 residues. CDR3 DNA sequence: TGTGCCAGCAGCTTTGGGGGGATCGGGACAGGAGTCACAGATACGCAGTATTTT. The encoded protein is CASSFGGIGTGVTDTQYF.

The CDR3 reads CATSRLAGDMYNEQFF. The CDR3 DNA follows: TGTGCCACCAGCAGACTAGCGGGAGATATGTACAATGAGCAGTTCTTC. The V and J genes are TRBV15 and TRBJ2-1; TRBD2 agrees at 10 bases. J lost 4 bases, V lost 2 bases, and 5 bases had no gene match. Germline CDR1 reads LNHNV; CDR2 reads YYDKDF (reference sequence). There are 16 residues in the CDR3.

V usage is TRBV4-1 and J usage is TRBJ1-2; D not certain. The length of the CDR3 is 16 residues. Germline CDR1 reads MGHRA; CDR2 reads YSYEKL. The V end was cut by 0 bases, the J end by 3 bases, with 14 bases between. CDR3 residues: CASSQDFARSDYGYTF. The CDR3 coding sequence is TGCGCCAGCAGCCAAGATTTTGCTAGGAGTGACTATGGCTACACCTTC.

The DNA of the CDR3 is TGTGCCACCAGCAGAGCCTTGGACATTGAAGCTTTCTTT. It specifies CATSRALDIEAFF. This chain connects TRBV15 to TRBJ1-1, with D tentatively TRBD1 (5 bases). The V end lost 1 base, the J end lost 7 bases, and 10 bases lay between the germline ends. This CDR3 has 13 residues. Germline CDR1 is LNHNV and CDR2 is YYDKDF (reference sequence).

V gene TRBV2 combines with J gene TRBJ2-2, with 8 bases matching TRBD2. V lost 6 bases and J lost 6; bases outside the gene matches: 9. The CDR3 has 15 residues. Looked up from germline, CDR1 is SNHLY and CDR2 is FYNNEI. CDR3 amino acids: CASRGSGSRAGELFF. As DNA, the CDR3 is TGTGCCAGCAGGGGGAGCGGGAGTAGGGCCGGGGAGCTGTTTTTT.